A selection of T cell receptor beta chains follows, all from one sample in a study of blood T cells in healthy people across ages. TCRdb fed the 5' RACE reads into MiXCR, producing one record per CDR3 protein. The sample contains 850,000 or so distinct CDR3 sequences, 25% to 35% of which appear only once. Sequenced material: blood. The receptors stem from an elderly woman in good health. Both conserved end residues are part of each CDR3. The D gene is left open where the match is weak. Size values are once, few and many counts, or a class for expanded clones, and some rows have none.

D	J	size	V	CDR3	DNA
TRBD1	TRBJ1-1	.	TRBV12-3/TRBV12-4	CASSRMTGEGTEAFF	TGTGCCAGCAGCCGAATGACAGGGGAGGGGACTGAAGCTTTCTTT
.	TRBJ1-2	.	TRBV20-1	CSARADPRYGYTF	TGCAGTGCTAGAGCTGACCCACGCTATGGCTACACCTTC
TRBD1	TRBJ2-5	many	TRBV20-1	CSARKGQGETQYF	TGCAGTGCTAGAAAGGGACAGGGGGAGACCCAGTACTTC
TRBD2	TRBJ2-5	few	TRBV6-6	CASSYSRGGLETQYF	TGTGCCAGCAGTTACTCACGGGGGGGCCTGGAGACCCAGTACTTC
TRBD1	TRBJ2-2	.	TRBV19	CASTLRTGVTGELFF	TGTGCCAGTACCCTCAGGACAGGGGTGACCGGGGAGCTGTTTTTT
.	TRBJ1-2	few	TRBV5-5	CASSLDLPVQPSNYGYTF	TGTGCCAGCAGCTTGGATTTGCCTGTCCAACCATCTAACTATGGCTACACCTTC
.	TRBJ2-6	many	TRBV7-9	CASSLGISGANVLTF	TGTGCCAGCAGCTTGGGGATCTCTGGGGCCAACGTCCTGACTTTC
TRBD1	TRBJ2-1	many	TRBV20-1	CSAQSSDRATYNEQFF	TGCAGTGCTCAATCTTCTGACAGGGCTACCTACAATGAGCAGTTCTTC
TRBD2	TRBJ2-3	many	TRBV10-3	CAISALGLAGGQPDTQYF	TGTGCCATCAGTGCCCTGGGACTAGCGGGGGGGCAGCCAGATACGCAGTATTTT
.	TRBJ1-2	few	TRBV15	CATSRDNRADCGYTF	TGTGCCACCAGCAGAGATAACAGGGCTGACTGTGGCTACACCTTC
.	TRBJ1-1	.	TRBV7-2	CASSLDLEGIAFF	TGTGCCAGCAGCTTAGATTTAGAGGGGATAGCTTTCTTT
.	TRBJ1-5	.	TRBV6-1	CASSPPGPFYSNQPQHF	TGTGCCAGCAGCCCTCCGGGCCCATTTTATAGCAATCAGCCCCAGCATTTT
.	TRBJ2-2	few	TRBV7-2	CASSVGLYTGELFF	TGTGCCAGCAGCGTCGGACTGTACACCGGGGAGCTGTTTTTT
.	TRBJ2-7	.	TRBV4-2	CASSQLVSYEQYF	TGTGCCAGCAGCCAACTAGTCTCCTACGAGCAGTACTTC
.	TRBJ1-4	many	TRBV12-3/TRBV12-4	CASSERGTNEKLFF	TGTGCCAGCAGTGAGAGGGGGACTAATGAAAAACTGTTTTTT
TRBD1	TRBJ1-4	many	TRBV4-2	CASSSGTGRHEKLFF	TGTGCCAGCAGCAGCGGGACAGGGAGACATGAAAAACTGTTTTTT
TRBD1	TRBJ1-5	once	TRBV20-1	CSARGRQGQSTQPQHF	TGCAGTGCTAGAGGTAGGCAGGGACAGAGCACTCAGCCCCAGCATTTT